This T cell receptor (beta chain) was sequenced in a study of cytomegalovirus exposure and HLA in healthy donors. In this sample, this clone turned up a few times. PCR employed 60 Vbeta and 13 Jbeta primers. This table comes from immunoSEQ multiplex PCR, and its TCRdb copy is limited to in-frame clones, with some not included. The sample lists 150,000 to 200,000 clones, 75% occurring once. CDR1 and CDR2 (germline): MNHEY, SVGAGI. With V trimmed by 4 bases and J by 9 bases, 6 bases remained unmatched. CDR3 length: 13 amino acids. The sequence came from a woman aged 45-65 years in good health and CMV-seropositive. The V call is TRBV6-5, the J call TRBJ1-1, with TRBD1 matching 9 bases. Sequenced: PBMCs. The chain's CDR3 is CASSSATGGKAFF. The CDR3 region has the DNA TGTGCCAGCAGTTCGGCGACAGGGGGAAAAGCTTTCTTT.